The 17 T cell receptor beta chains below come from one sample, sequenced in a study of cytomegalovirus exposure and HLA in healthy donors. The repertoire was sequenced with immunoSEQ multiplex PCR; TCRdb's copy has only in-frame clones and lacks some. The sample records about 130,000 clones, over 90% being singletons. The specimen sequenced was PBMCs. The receptors come from a woman aged 18-30 years in good health and CMV-seronegative.

A note on this clone: This sample also contains other DNA sequences that code for the same CDR3. J is TRBJ2-7 and V is TRBV28; 11 nucleotides agree with TRBD1. This CDR3 contains 14 residues. The germline CDR1 and CDR2 sequences are MDHEN and SYDVKM. V shed 3 bases, J shed 3 bases, and the junction held 1 base outside the gene matches. The CDR3 protein is CASSFGTGGYEQYF. CDR3 sequence (DNA): TGTGCCAGCAGTTTCGGGACAGGGGGCTACGAGCAGTACTTC.

This clone was seen a handful of times. This chain joins TRBV6-1 and TRBJ1-6; 9 bases line up with TRBD1. V dropped 3 bases and J dropped 11; count of bases not matched to a gene: 5. The CDR3 contains 14 residues. The V gene's germline CDR1 is MNHNS and CDR2 SASEGT. CDR3 nucleotide sequence: TGTGCCAGCAGTGAGGGACAGGGTGAGGCACCCCTCCACTTT. Its translation: CASSEGQGEAPLHF.

The chain couples TRBV6-6 to TRBJ1-4; D ambiguous. Germline CDR1 is MNHNY and CDR2 is SVGAGI (reference sequence). The CDR3 extends over 15 amino acids. V was cut by 6 bases and J by 7 bases, with 18 bases left in between. The CDR3 is CASSTGFRSIEKLFF. DNA for the CDR3: TGTGCCAGCAGCACTGGTTTCCGGTCAATTGAAAAACTGTTTTTT.

This rearrangement joins TRBV27 to TRBJ2-7, with 8 bases lining up with TRBD1. The CDR3 has 15 amino acids. V was pared by 4 bases and J by 0 bases, with 5 bases of the junction left unmatched. Germline assignment: CDR1 MNHEY and CDR2 SMNVEV (reference sequence). CDR3 bases: TGTGCCAGCAGTTCGTCCGGGACAGGCTCCTACGAGCAGTACTTC. Translated, it gives CASSSSGTGSYEQYF.

This clone occurred once. V gene TRBV2 combines with J gene TRBJ1-1, with TRBD1 as a possible D gene (6 bases). Germline V lookup: CDR1 SNHLY, CDR2 FYNNEI. The CDR3 covers 14 residues. Trimming took off 6 bases at V and 0 bases at J, with 11 bases between the two ends. DNA of the CDR3: TGTGCCAGCAGCGGAGGACAGCTGAACACTGAAGCTTTCTTT. It encodes CASSGGQLNTEAFF.

V is TRBV27 and J is TRBJ2-3, with TRBD2 matching over 9 bases. Per the germline V gene, CDR1 is MNHEY and CDR2 is SMNVEV (reference sequence). J was trimmed by 4 bases and V by 7 bases; bases with no gene match: 9. This CDR3 contains 15 residues. The CDR3 is CASIKASGTSDTQYF. The CDR3 coding sequence is TGTGCCAGCATCAAGGCTAGCGGGACGTCAGATACGCAGTATTTT.

The J gene is TRBJ1-2, the V gene TRBV4-2, with D tentatively TRBD1 (6 bases). CDR3 length: 16 residues. V was pared by 1 base and J by 0 bases, with 12 bases between. Germline values: CDR1 LGHNA, CDR2 YNFKEQ. CDR3 sequence (DNA): TGTGCCAGCAGCCAAGCCCGGACAGCACCTAACTATGGCTACACCTTC. This sequence encodes CASSQARTAPNYGYTF.

The V and J genes are TRBV4-1 and TRBJ2-1, with D tentatively TRBD2 (6 bases). Deletions cut 4 bases from V and 1 base from J, with 20 bases between. The CDR3 contains 18 residues. Germline CDR1 and CDR2: MGHRA and YSYEKL. DNA for the CDR3: TGCGCCAGCAGCCCTACGCAATACGGGAGCCTGTCCTACAATGAGCAGTTCTTC. Its translation is CASSPTQYGSLSYNEQFF.

This clone was seen a single time. This chain joins TRBV21-1 and TRBJ1-2; the table's TRBD1 call for D was not verified on the DNA. TRBV21-1 is an annotated pseudogene. The CDR3 extends over 20 amino acids. CDR3 in DNA: TGTGCCAGCAGCAGTGGAGAACTGGACAGGAGGCCCCAAGCTAACTATGGCTACACCTTC. Translation gives CASSSGELDRRPQANYGYTF.

This chain uses TRBV2 with TRBJ1-1, with 8 bases aligning to TRBD1. Germline CDR1 SNHLY, CDR2 FYNNEI. This CDR3 has 14 residues. Trimming removed 2 bases from V and 10 bases from J; junction bases left unmatched: 9. CDR3 sequence: CASSEFPGQGGAFF. CDR3 DNA: TGTGCCAGCAGTGAATTCCCAGGACAGGGTGGAGCTTTCTTT.

The chain links TRBV5-1 to TRBJ1-2; 8 bases map to TRBD1. Germline assignment: CDR1 SGHRS and CDR2 YFSETQ. V lost 5 bases, J lost 7 bases, and 10 bases stayed unmatched. The CDR3 totals 14 residues. CDR3 region: CASRKDRETGGYTF. The CDR3 DNA sequence: TGCGCCAGCAGAAAGGACAGGGAGACTGGTGGCTACACCTTC.

This clone was seen just once. The chain is built from TRBV27 and TRBJ2-2; maybe TRBD2 (6 bases). The V gene's germline CDR1 is MNHEY and CDR2 SMNVEV (reference sequence). V lost 2 bases and J 6 bases, leaving 10 bases between the germline ends. The CDR3 runs 14 residues. This CDR3 is CASSLIAGPGELFF. For the CDR3, the DNA is TGTGCCAGCAGTTTAATCGCGGGGCCCGGGGAGCTGTTTTTT.

This chain links TRBV2 with TRBJ2-5, with 8 bases identical to TRBD2. V lost 6 bases to trimming and J lost 5 bases; unmatched junction nucleotides: 11. The CDR3 runs to 15 residues. The germline V gene encodes CDR1 SNHLY and CDR2 FYNNEI. This CDR3 reads CASRQAGVSGETQYF. In nucleotides, the CDR3 is TGTGCCAGCAGACAAGCGGGAGTGTCCGGGGAGACCCAGTACTTC.

This sequence joins TRBV5-6 and TRBJ2-7; maybe TRBD1 (6 bases). The V and J ends lost 2 bases and 1 base respectively, with 13 bases between them. Germline values: CDR1 SGHDT, CDR2 YYEEEE. This CDR3 region has 15 residues. In nucleotides, the CDR3 is TGTGCCAGCAGCTTCCAGGGGTATTGGTCCTACGAGCAGTACTTC. Its protein is CASSFQGYWSYEQYF.

V is TRBV18 and J is TRBJ2-1; TRBD2 matches at 9 bases. Germline V gene sequence: CDR1 KGHSH, CDR2 LQKENI. J lost 9 bases, V lost 1 base, and 16 bases had no gene match. The CDR3 has 18 amino acids. This CDR3 reads CASSPRVLGGGAGSEQFF. CDR3 nucleotides: TGTGCCAGCTCACCACGGGTTCTTGGCGGGGGGGCCGGGAGTGAGCAGTTCTTC.

This clone has only one observation. This chain links TRBV9 with TRBJ1-3; D is perhaps TRBD1 (5 bases). The V gene's germline CDR1 is SGDLS and CDR2 YYNGEE. This CDR3 is built from 14 residues. Trimming cost V 3 bases and J 3 bases, with 10 bases left between them. The CDR3 here is CASSGLTDGNTIYF. The CDR3 DNA is TGTGCCAGCAGCGGACTGACAGATGGAAACACCATATATTTT.

The V and J genes are TRBV19 and TRBJ2-1; perhaps TRBD1 as D (6 bases). V was pared by 0 bases and J by 9 bases, with 6 bases between. Germline V gives CDR1 LNHDA, CDR2 SQIVND (reference sequence). The length of the CDR3 is 12 residues. The CDR3 is CASSIEGAEQFF. For the CDR3, the DNA is TGTGCCAGTAGTATAGAGGGGGCTGAGCAGTTCTTC.